A selection of T cell receptor beta chains follows, all from one sample in a study of T-cell memory formation after mild COVID-19. In TCRdb, the 5' RACE reads were re-called with MiXCR into one record per CDR3 protein. This sample has about 430,000 distinct CDR3 sequences; about 20% occur once, and the top ten carry 20% to 25%. Material: PBMCs or a T cell subset sorted from them (not recorded which). The receptors shown here come from a man younger than 30 who had mild COVID-19 (a few samples of this study predate the infection). Cell type and time point are not known. The CDR3 runs from the conserved cysteine through the conserved F or W. Each record gives: J gene, clone size, V gene, D gene, CDR3 protein, CDR3 DNA. D genes are given only for firm matches. Size is omitted from some rows. Given values are once, few, many or a class for expanded clones.

J gene: TRBJ1-1
clone size: .
V gene: TRBV5-1
D gene: TRBD1
CDR3 protein: CASSLGTGFIDTEAFF
CDR3 DNA: TGCGCCAGCAGCTTGGGGACAGGGTTTATCGACACTGAAGCTTTCTTT

J gene: TRBJ2-7
clone size: few
V gene: TRBV4-1
D gene: .
CDR3 protein: CASSLTGEQYF
CDR3 DNA: TGCGCCAGCAGCCTCACGGGGGAGCAGTACTTC

J gene: TRBJ2-6
clone size: .
V gene: TRBV7-8
D gene: .
CDR3 protein: CASSLVGLDLSGANVLTF
CDR3 DNA: TGTGCCAGCAGCTTAGTAGGCCTAGATCTCTCTGGGGCCAACGTCCTGACTTTC

J gene: TRBJ1-2
clone size: .
V gene: TRBV9
D gene: .
CDR3 protein: CASSPFDGPQGYTF
CDR3 DNA: TGTGCCAGCAGCCCCTTCGACGGTCCGCAGGGCTACACCTTC

J gene: TRBJ2-1
clone size: .
V gene: TRBV7-2
D gene: TRBD2
CDR3 protein: CASSLDSGGSYNEQFF
CDR3 DNA: TGTGCCAGCAGCTTAGACTCGGGGGGTTCCTACAATGAGCAGTTCTTC

J gene: TRBJ2-7
clone size: .
V gene: TRBV3-1
D gene: .
CDR3 protein: CASSQRVNSYEQYF
CDR3 DNA: TGTGCCAGCAGCCAAAGGGTGAACTCCTACGAGCAGTACTTC

J gene: TRBJ1-4
clone size: .
V gene: TRBV4-1
D gene: .
CDR3 protein: CASSQDIRNEKLFF
CDR3 DNA: TGCGCCAGCAGCCAAGATATTCGGAATGAAAAACTGTTTTTT

J gene: TRBJ2-3
clone size: .
V gene: TRBV24-1
D gene: .
CDR3 protein: CATSDYAGEGYF
CDR3 DNA: TGTGCCACCAGTGATTACGCAGGGGAGGGGTATTTT

J gene: TRBJ1-1
clone size: few
V gene: TRBV10-3
D gene: .
CDR3 protein: CAISVERGRAFF
CDR3 DNA: TGTGCCATCAGTGTCGAACGTGGGAGGGCTTTCTTT

J gene: TRBJ1-4
clone size: .
V gene: TRBV4-1
D gene: .
CDR3 protein: CASSQVQGGDDEKLFF
CDR3 DNA: TGCGCCAGCAGCCAAGTTCAGGGAGGAGACGATGAAAAACTGTTTTTT

J gene: TRBJ1-1
clone size: few
V gene: TRBV7-9
D gene: .
CDR3 protein: CASRDFQGRLKAFF
CDR3 DNA: TGTGCCAGCAGGGATTTTCAGGGAAGGTTAAAAGCTTTCTTT

J gene: TRBJ1-6
clone size: .
V gene: TRBV5-6
D gene: .
CDR3 protein: CASSFRVLASPLHF
CDR3 DNA: TGTGCCAGCAGCTTCCGGGTTTTAGCTTCACCCCTCCACTTT

J gene: TRBJ2-7
clone size: few
V gene: TRBV5-1
D gene: .
CDR3 protein: CASGDIGGSYEQYF
CDR3 DNA: TGCGCCAGCGGGGATATTGGTGGCTCCTACGAGCAGTACTTC

J gene: TRBJ2-5
clone size: few
V gene: TRBV20-1
D gene: .
CDR3 protein: CSASPPREQYF
CDR3 DNA: TGCAGTGCTAGCCCCCCAAGGGAGCAGTACTTC

J gene: TRBJ2-1
clone size: few
V gene: TRBV28
D gene: .
CDR3 protein: CASSLQGFEQFF
CDR3 DNA: TGTGCCAGCAGTTTACAGGGGTTTGAGCAGTTCTTC

J gene: TRBJ1-2
clone size: .
V gene: TRBV2
D gene: .
CDR3 protein: CASSLTRGYTF
CDR3 DNA: TGTGCCAGCAGCCTGACTCGTGGCTACACCTTC

J gene: TRBJ2-3
clone size: many
V gene: TRBV7-2
D gene: .
CDR3 protein: CASIKMAGFTDTQYF
CDR3 DNA: TGTGCCAGCATCAAAATGGCGGGTTTCACAGATACGCAGTATTTT

J gene: TRBJ1-2
clone size: .
V gene: TRBV20-1
D gene: TRBD1
CDR3 protein: CSARAGDRGLAGYTF
CDR3 DNA: TGCAGTGCTAGAGCGGGGGACAGGGGGCTCGCTGGCTACACCTTC